The 30 T cell receptor beta chains listed next were all sequenced from one sample in a study of blood T cell repertoires in COVID-19. The repertoire was sequenced with immunoSEQ multiplex PCR; TCRdb's copy has only in-frame clones and lacks some. The table records about 260,000 clones, just under 90% of them present only once. The sequencing input was PBMCs or T cells enriched from blood (not recorded which). All receptors come from a man aged 45 to 65 who had been exposed to COVID-19.

CDR3 region: CSVEILAGEKIQETQYF. In nucleotides, the CDR3 is TGCAGCGTTGAGATTCTAGCGGGGGAAAAAATACAAGAGACCCAGTACTTC. The chain couples TRBV29-1 to TRBJ2-5; TRBD2 agrees at 10 bases. Per the germline V gene, CDR1 is SQVTM and CDR2 is ANQGSEA. The CDR3 covers 17 residues. The trim removed 3 bases at V and 2 bases at J, leaving 12 bases unmatched.

This clone was counted once. The V gene is TRBV11-2, the J gene TRBJ1-2; 9 nucleotides agree with TRBD1. V lost 5 bases, J lost 6 bases, and 7 bases stayed unmatched. CDR3 length: 14 residues. Germline V lookup: CDR1 SGHAT, CDR2 FQNNGV. The CDR3 loop is CASSQGQGLHGYTF. The CDR3 DNA sequence: TGTGCCAGCAGCCAGGGACAGGGCTTGCATGGCTACACCTTC.

This chain joins TRBV28 and TRBJ1-4, with D possibly being TRBD1 (5 bases). Deletions cut 6 bases from V and 0 bases from J, with 11 bases between. The CDR3 contains 15 residues. Germline-derived CDR1 and CDR2 are MDHEN and SYDVKM. The CDR3 spells CASRLDSSTNEKLFF. The CDR3 region has the DNA TGTGCCAGCAGGCTCGACAGTTCAACTAATGAAAAACTGTTTTTT.

This clone occurred once. The rearrangement uses TRBV27 and TRBJ2-2, with 9 nucleotides matching TRBD1. Germline V gene lookup returns CDR1 MNHEY and CDR2 SMNVEV (reference sequence). J was trimmed by 2 bases and V by 5 bases; bases with no gene match: 3. The CDR3 runs 15 residues. The CDR3 protein is CASSGTGSNTGELFF. Written as DNA, the CDR3 is TGTGCCAGCAGTGGGACAGGGTCTAACACCGGGGAGCTGTTTTTT.

The rearrangement uses TRBV7-2 and TRBJ2-3; unclear D gene. CDR1 and CDR2 (germline): SGHTA, FQGNSA. This CDR3 contains 14 residues. V lost 3 bases and J 1 base, leaving 8 bases between the germline ends. In DNA, the CDR3 is TGTGCCAGCAGCTTGGGCAGGCGCACAGATACGCAGTATTTT. It codes for CASSLGRRTDTQYF.

The rearrangement joins TRBV9 to TRBJ1-2; weak D call: TRBD1 (5 bases). This CDR3 spans 14 amino acids. From germline, CDR1 is SGDLS and CDR2 YYNGEE. V lost 0 bases to trimming and J lost 1 base, with 7 bases between them. The CDR3 sequence is CASSVGQHNYGYTF. In DNA, the CDR3 is TGTGCCAGCAGCGTAGGACAGCATAACTATGGCTACACCTTC. The full variable domain, with the rest looked up from reference TRBV9 and TRBJ1-2, is DSGVTQTPKHLITATGQRVTLRCSPRSGDLSVYWYQQSLDQGLQFLIQYYNGEERAKGNILERFSAQQFPDLHSELNLSSLELGDSALYFCASSVGQHNYGYTFGSGTRLTVV.

The rearrangement joins TRBV3-1 (or the pseudogene TRBV3-2) to TRBJ1-6, with D hard to call. Germline V gene sequence: CDR1 LGHDT, CDR2 YNNKEL (reference sequence). There are 18 residues in the CDR3. Trimming removed 4 bases from V and 0 bases from J, with 16 bases in between. The CDR3 nucleotides read TGTGCCAGCAGCCCCGAGACGGGGAAGAGCTCCTATAATTCACCCCTCCACTTT. It is translated as CASSPETGKSSYNSPLHF.

The chain is built from TRBV6-5 and TRBJ2-1, with D possibly TRBD1 on 7 matching bases. Germline-derived CDR1 and CDR2 are MNHEY and SVGAGI. The length of the CDR3 is 14 residues. V lost 7 bases to trimming and J lost 3 bases, with 13 bases between them. The CDR3 spells CASTRQGGYNEQFF. CDR3 in DNA: TGTGCCAGCACCCGACAGGGAGGCTACAATGAGCAGTTCTTC.

The V call is TRBV24-1, the J call TRBJ2-5; possibly TRBD1 for D (5 bases). V lost 5 bases and J lost 7, with 13 bases in between. Germline V CDR1 and CDR2: KGHDR, SFDVKD. The CDR3 is 13 residues long. The CDR3 is CATSAPGQGTQYF. The DNA of the CDR3 is TGTGCCACCAGTGCCCCAGGGCAGGGGACCCAGTACTTC.

This chain connects TRBV3-1 (or the pseudogene TRBV3-2) to TRBJ2-1; maybe TRBD2 (5 bases). Germline V lookup: CDR1 LGHDT, CDR2 YNNKEL (reference sequence). Between the trimmed V and J ends, which lost 2 bases and 7 bases, there was a span of 24 bases. The CDR3 length is 18 residues. Written as DNA, the CDR3 is TGTGCCAGCAGCCAAAGGGTGTTTGCGGGTGGATTTAGGAATGAGCAGTTCTTC. It encodes CASSQRVFAGGFRNEQFF.

J is TRBJ1-2 and V is TRBV27, with 9 bases that match TRBD1. Germline assignment: CDR1 MNHEY and CDR2 SMNVEV (reference sequence). Germline trimming cut 0 bases from V and 3 bases from J; bases unmatched to any gene: 8. The CDR3 spans 17 residues. The CDR3 DNA follows: TGTGCCAGCAGTTTATCCGGCGTTACAGGGGGCTACTATGGCTACACCTTC. Amino acids: CASSLSGVTGGYYGYTF.

The chain employs TRBV20-1 and TRBJ1-1; the match to TRBD1 covers 7 bases. After removal of 5 bases from V and 11 bases from J, the junction contained 8 bases not matched to a gene. Germline CDR1 and CDR2: DFQATT and SNEGSKA (reference sequence). This CDR3 contains 11 residues. The CDR3 nucleotides read TGCAGTGCTGAAAGGGGGCTGGGGGCTTTCTTT. This sequence encodes CSAERGLGAFF.

This clone was counted a few times. The chain carries TRBV18 and TRBJ1-2, with 9 bases that match TRBD1. With V trimmed by 2 bases and J by 7 bases, 5 bases remained unmatched. The CDR3 spans 14 residues. Per germline, CDR1 KGHSH and CDR2 LQKENI. In DNA, the CDR3 is TGTGCCAGCTCACCAGAGGGACAGGGTTCTGGCTACACCTTC. It is translated as CASSPEGQGSGYTF.

This chain connects TRBV4-1 to TRBJ2-1; no clear D gene. The CDR3 spans 17 residues. The V end was cut by 1 base, the J end by 8 bases, with 21 bases between. CDR1 and CDR2 (germline): MGHRA, YSYEKL. CDR3 coding DNA: TGCGCCAGCAGCCAAGGGCTAGTTTCTTTCCGGCTGGATGAGCAGTTCTTC. This translates into CASSQGLVSFRLDEQFF.

The J gene is TRBJ1-2, the V gene TRBV20-1; D may be TRBD1 (6 bases). Germline-derived CDR1 and CDR2 are DFQATT and SNEGSKA (reference sequence). This CDR3 contains 13 residues. Trimming cost V 3 bases and J 0 bases, with 8 bases left between them. The DNA for the CDR3 is TGCAGTGCTAGTTGGACAGCTAACTATGGCTACACCTTC. It is translated as CSASWTANYGYTF.

The chain uses TRBV28 and TRBJ1-2; D is perhaps TRBD1 (6 bases). The CDR3 consists of 13 residues. Germline V gene lookup returns CDR1 MDHEN and CDR2 SYDVKM. V was shortened by 3 bases and J by 4 bases, with 9 bases between the two germline ends. The CDR3 region has the DNA TGTGCCAGCAGTTTTTTAGGGGGCTATGGCTACACCTTC. This codes for CASSFLGGYGYTF.

The CDR3 loop reads CASSLVDPGTQYF. CDR3 nucleotides: TGTGCCAGCAGCCTCGTCGATCCGGGGACGCAGTATTTT. The chain links TRBV7-2 to TRBJ2-3; a possible D gene is TRBD2 (5 bases). Germline CDR1 is SGHTA and CDR2 is FQGNSA. This CDR3 comprises 13 residues. Trimming cost V 5 bases and J 9 bases, with 15 bases left between them.

In its sample, this clone was seen a few times. The rearrangement joins TRBV11-3 to TRBJ2-2; D might be TRBD1 (5 bases). This CDR3 comprises 15 residues. Deletions cut 3 bases from V and 2 bases from J, with 10 bases between. Germline V gene lookup returns CDR1 SGHNT and CDR2 YENEEA. Here the CDR3 DNA reads TGTGCCAGCAGCTTTTCAAGGGGAAACACCGGGGAGCTGTTTTTT. This codes for CASSFSRGNTGELFF.

The rearrangement uses TRBV7-9 and TRBJ2-2; 10 bases map to TRBD1. The CDR3 has 17 amino acids. Germline-derived CDR1 and CDR2 are SEHNR and FQNEAQ (reference sequence). V lost 1 base to trimming and J lost 3 bases; unmatched junction nucleotides: 5. The CDR3 DNA sequence: TGTGCCAGCAGCTTAGTAGGGGGACAGGGGTACACCGGGGAGCTGTTTTTT. This codes for CASSLVGGQGYTGELFF.

V gene TRBV27 combines with J gene TRBJ1-6, with D possibly being TRBD1 (6 bases). V lost 2 bases and J lost 9, with 20 bases in between. The CDR3 runs 17 residues. CDR1 and CDR2 (germline): MNHEY, SMNVEV (reference sequence). For the CDR3, the DNA is TGTGCCAGCAGTTTAGGGCCAGGATACCCCAGGGGTTCACCCCTCCACTTT. Its protein product is CASSLGPGYPRGSPLHF.

The chain uses TRBV27 and TRBJ2-7; TRBD1 aligns across 7 bases. Germline V gene data show CDR1 as MNHEY and CDR2 as SMNVEV (reference sequence). The CDR3 totals 12 residues. V lost 2 bases to trimming and J lost 13 bases; unmatched junction nucleotides: 8. CDR3: CASSLNRGSIYF. The CDR3 region has the DNA TGTGCCAGCAGTTTAAACAGGGGTTCCATATACTTC.

This sequence joins TRBV20-1 and TRBJ1-2, with D unresolved. Trimming stripped 6 bases from V and 8 bases from J, with 13 bases between. The CDR3 consists of 11 residues. Germline V gene data show CDR1 as DFQATT and CDR2 as SNEGSKA (reference sequence). CDR3 DNA sequence: TGCAGTGCGAAAGCGAGTGCCGGCTACACCTTC. Translating gives CSAKASAGYTF.

The chain carries TRBV7-3 and TRBJ1-1; D is perhaps TRBD1 (5 bases). The CDR3 is made up of 14 amino acids. Germline CDR1 reads SGHTA; CDR2 reads FQGTGA. V lost 3 bases, J lost 2 bases, and 10 bases lay in between. In nucleotides, the CDR3 is TGTGCCAGCAGCTTTCAGGGATCAAACACTGAAGCTTTCTTT. Protein product: CASSFQGSNTEAFF. The full variable domain, rest sourced from reference TRBV7-3 and TRBJ1-1, is GAGVSQTPSNKVTEKGKYVELRCDPISGHTALYWYRQSLGQGPEFLIYFQGTGAADDSGLPNDRFFAVRPEGSVSTLKIQRTERGDSAVYLCASSFQGSNTEAFFGQGTRLTVV.

V is TRBV9 and J is TRBJ2-7, with 11 bases matching TRBD1. Germline lookup yields CDR1 SGDLS and CDR2 YYNGEE. Germline trimming cut 0 bases from V and 5 bases from J; bases unmatched to any gene: 7. CDR3 size: 16 residues. The CDR3 loop reads CASSVGVRTGGDEQYF. The CDR3 nucleotides are TGTGCCAGCAGCGTAGGAGTCAGGACAGGGGGCGACGAGCAGTACTTC.

The chain combines TRBV19 with TRBJ2-7, with 9 bases identical to TRBD2. V gave up 5 bases and J gave up 4 bases; unmatched junction bases: 9. CDR3 length equals 15 residues. Germline CDR1 reads LNHDA; CDR2 reads SQIVND (reference sequence). CDR3 residues: CASSPRLAARYEQYF. CDR3 DNA sequence: TGTGCCAGTAGTCCACGACTAGCGGCCCGTTACGAGCAGTACTTC.

The genes are TRBV7-9 and TRBJ1-1, with a possible D match to TRBD1 (6 bases). The germline V gene encodes CDR1 SEHNR and CDR2 FQNEAQ (reference sequence). With 4 bases removed from V and 3 bases from J, the gap between germline ends came to 9 bases. This CDR3 is 13 amino acids long. The CDR3 coding sequence is TGTGCCAGCAGCTACAGGGAAGACACTGAAGCTTTCTTT. Its translation: CASSYREDTEAFF. The full variable domain, in which reference TRBV7-9 and TRBJ1-1 provide the parts outside the CDR3, is DTGVSQNPRHKITKRGQNVTFRCDPISEHNRLYWYRQTLGQGPEFLTYFQNEAQLEKSRLLSDRFSAERPKGSFSTLEIQRTEQGDSAMYLCASSYREDTEAFFGQGTRLTVV.

The rearrangement joins TRBV11-3 to TRBJ1-3, with D possibly matching TRBD1 (5 bases). Germline-derived CDR1 and CDR2 are SGHNT and YENEEA. The CDR3 is 15 amino acids. V lost 2 bases to trimming and J lost 4 bases, with 12 bases between them. This chain's CDR3 is CASSLWDGAGNTIYF. CDR3 DNA sequence: TGTGCCAGCAGCTTATGGGATGGGGCCGGAAACACCATATATTTT.

In this sample, this clone turned up a few times. V is TRBV3-1 (or the pseudogene TRBV3-2) and J is TRBJ1-5; D gene ambiguous. This CDR3 has 13 residues. Trimming removed 2 bases at V and 7 bases at J, with 9 bases between. CDR1 and CDR2 (germline): LGHDT, YNNKEL (reference sequence). CDR3 region: CASSQSPVQPQHF. As DNA, the CDR3 is TGTGCCAGCAGCCAATCCCCAGTCCAGCCCCAGCATTTT.

The chain is built from TRBV10-2 and TRBJ2-1; 8 bases line up with TRBD1. The germline gives CDR1 WSHSY, CDR2 SAAADI. Trimming cost V 6 bases and J 7 bases; bases outside gene matches: 11. The CDR3 runs 15 residues. The CDR3 spells CASSVRQGMMNEQFF. In DNA form, the CDR3 reads TGCGCCAGCAGCGTTAGACAGGGGATGATGAATGAGCAGTTCTTC.

This clone turned up a few times. This sequence joins TRBV19 and TRBJ1-3, with 7 bases lining up with TRBD1. This CDR3 spans 17 amino acids. V dropped 5 bases and J dropped 2; count of bases not matched to a gene: 12. Germline lookup yields CDR1 LNHDA and CDR2 SQIVND (reference sequence). This CDR3 is CASSFFDRDYAGNTIYF. For the CDR3, the DNA is TGTGCCAGTAGTTTCTTCGACAGGGATTATGCTGGAAACACCATATATTTT.